A selection of T cell receptor beta chains follows, all from one sample in a study of T cell responses to AZD1222 COVID-19 vaccine. Using immunoSEQ multiplex PCR, the repertoire was profiled, and TCRdb retains in-frame clones only, with some absent. The sample carries about 120,000 clones, around 90% recorded once. This specimen was peripheral blood, taken on day 0 of AZD1222 vaccination. The receptors were sampled from an adult in good health. CDR3s include the opening cysteine and the closing phenylalanine or tryptophan. A D gene is named only where the DNA matches it firmly. The size entry is marked missing in some rows and otherwise reads once, few, many or a size class.

. | TRBJ1-6 | 15 | . | TRBV10-3 | CAISAGDSYNSPLHF | TGTGCCATCAGCGCGGGGGATTCCTATAATTCACCCCTCCACTTT
TRBD1 | TRBJ1-2 | 17 | . | TRBV28 | CASSSYPGTGEDYGYTF | TGTGCCAGCAGTTCCTACCCTGGGACAGGGGAGGACTATGGCTACACCTTC
. | TRBJ2-3 | 16 | . | TRBV28 | CASSLSGGPRADTQYF | TGTGCCAGCAGCCTCTCCGGGGGGCCAAGGGCAGATACGCAGTATTTT
. | TRBJ1-2 | 14 | . | TRBV2 | CASSEVIGDGGYTF | TGTGCCAGCAGTGAAGTGATCGGGGATGGGGGCTACACCTTC
. | TRBJ2-7 | 18 | . | TRBV28 | CASSLFPGPYPSSYEQYF | TGTGCCAGCAGTTTATTCCCCGGCCCCTATCCGAGCTCCTACGAGCAGTACTTC
TRBD1 | TRBJ1-2 | 13 | . | TRBV7-3 | CASSMGQGYGYTF | TGTGCCAGCAGCATGGGACAGGGCTATGGCTACACCTTC
TRBD2 | TRBJ2-1 | 18 | few | TRBV7-9 | CASSPRTSGGPSYNEQFF | TGTGCCAGCAGCCCTAGGACTAGCGGGGGTCCCTCCTACAATGAGCAGTTCTTC
TRBD1 | TRBJ2-7 | 14 | . | TRBV10-1 | CASSDGTGGYEQYF | TGCGCCAGCAGTGATGGGACAGGGGGGTACGAGCAGTACTTC
. | TRBJ1-1 | 16 | once | TRBV3-1/TRBV3-2 | CASSQEYRAVNTEAFF | TGTGCCAGCAGCCAAGAGTACAGGGCAGTGAACACTGAAGCTTTCTTT
. | TRBJ1-5 | 15 | . | TRBV18 | CASSPVGQNNQPQHF | TGTGCCAGCTCACCAGTGGGGCAGAACAATCAGCCCCAGCATTTT
TRBD1 | TRBJ2-7 | 14 | once | TRBV7-3 | CASSLQGAVGEQYF | TGTGCCAGCAGCTTACAGGGGGCTGTCGGCGAGCAGTACTTC
TRBD1 | TRBJ1-2 | 18 | . | TRBV18 | CASSPPGAGGTTNYGYTF | TGTGCCAGCTCACCACCGGGGGCAGGGGGAACGACTAACTATGGCTACACCTTC
. | TRBJ1-5 | 13 | . | TRBV3-1/TRBV3-2 | CASSLYSNQPQHF | TGTGCCAGCAGCCTTTATAGCAATCAGCCCCAGCATTTT
TRBD1 | TRBJ1-3 | 19 | . | TRBV23-1 | CASSQIWTGGLRSGNTIYF | TGCGCCAGCAGTCAAATATGGACAGGGGGTCTCCGATCTGGAAACACCATATATTTT
. | TRBJ2-7 | 15 | . | TRBV7-8 | CASSQMGGRAYEQYF | TGTGCCAGCAGCCAGATGGGGGGCAGAGCCTACGAGCAGTACTTC
. | TRBJ1-5 | 15 | . | TRBV24-1 | CATSASWGSNQPQHF | TGTGCCACCAGTGCTAGTTGGGGGAGCAATCAGCCCCAGCATTTT
. | TRBJ2-1 | 13 | . | TRBV19 | CASSIRLYNEQFF | TGTGCCAGTAGTATCCGGCTCTACAATGAGCAGTTCTTC
. | TRBJ1-6 | 15 | . | TRBV21-1 | CASSSGQGIDSPLHF | TGTGCCAGCAGCAGTGGACAGGGGATTGATTCACCCCTCCACTTT
TRBD1 | TRBJ2-7 | 17 | . | TRBV24-1 | CATSDSMTGLVHYEQYF | TGTGCCACCAGTGATTCTATGACAGGGTTAGTCCACTACGAGCAGTACTTC
TRBD2 | TRBJ2-1 | 14 | . | TRBV2 | CASSREGSYNEQFF | TGTGCCAGCAGTCGGGAGGGCAGCTACAATGAGCAGTTCTTC
TRBD1 | TRBJ1-2 | 16 | . | TRBV28 | CASSLIRDRADYGYTF | TGTGCCAGCAGTCTCATCCGGGACAGGGCCGACTATGGCTACACCTTC
. | TRBJ1-1 | 14 | . | TRBV5-1 | CASSRRQVNTEAFF | TGCGCCAGCAGCCGGAGACAGGTGAACACTGAAGCTTTCTTT
. | TRBJ1-2 | 12 | . | TRBV6-2/TRBV6-3 | CASSYQGSGYTF | TGTGCCAGCAGTTACCAGGGAAGCGGCTACACCTTC
. | TRBJ2-3 | 13 | once | TRBV6-4 | CASSDSMGYTQYF | TGTGCCAGCAGTGACTCGATGGGTTATACGCAGTATTTT
. | TRBJ2-5 | 16 | . | TRBV5-5 | CASSYFGASYQETQYF | TGTGCCAGCAGCTACTTTGGGGCCTCGTACCAAGAGACCCAGTACTTC